Listed below are T cell receptor beta chains from one sample, sequenced in a study of T cell changes during pregnancy in multiple sclerosis. Sequencing used immunoSEQ multiplex PCR; TCRdb keeps in-frame clones, though not all of them. The sample has some 79,000 clones, about 90% seen once. The sequences come from CD4+ T cells from peripheral blood mononuclear cells, collected in the second trimester of pregnancy. These TCRs come from a female donor with multiple sclerosis, enrolled in a pregnancy study. Each CDR3 is given with its conserved first and last residue. A D gene is named only where the DNA matches it firmly. Not all rows give a size; the values are once, few, many and, for expanded clones, a class.

TRBD1 TRBJ1-4 TRBV11-2 - TGTGCCAGCAGCTTAGGGGACAGAGATGCCGAAAAACTGTTTTTT CASSLGDRDAEKLFF
TRBD1 TRBJ1-1 TRBV2 - TGTGCCAGCAGTCGGGACAGTAACAGTGAAGCTTTCTTT CASSRDSNSEAFF
TRBD2 TRBJ2-5 TRBV5-1 - TGCGCCAGCAGCTCCCAAGCGGGGGCTAGCCAAGAGACCCAGTACTTC CASSSQAGASQETQYF
- TRBJ1-1 TRBV19 - TGTGCCAGTAGTAAGGGGGTAGGTACTGAAGCTTTCTTT CASSKGVGTEAFF
TRBD2 TRBJ2-1 TRBV18 - TGTGCCAGCTCACCACCGGGACTAGCGAGAGGTGGTGAGCAGTTCTTC CASSPPGLARGGEQFF
- TRBJ1-1 TRBV7-9 few TGTGCCAGCAGCTTACAGGGTGGGGATAACACTGAAGCTTTCTTT CASSLQGGDNTEAFF
- TRBJ1-5 TRBV18 - TGTGCCAGCTCACCACCAGGGGCCAGCAATCAGCCCCAGCATTTT CASSPPGASNQPQHF
- TRBJ1-5 TRBV2 - TGTGCCAGCAAGACAGAGAGCAATCAGCCCCAGCATTTT CASKTESNQPQHF
- TRBJ1-4 TRBV9 - TGTGCCAGCAGCGTAGGTGTGTTAGATGAAAAACTGTTTTTT CASSVGVLDEKLFF
TRBD2 TRBJ2-1 TRBV4-2 - TGTGCCAGCAGCCAAGGGGGGACTAGCGTCTACAATGAGCAGTTCTTC CASSQGGTSVYNEQFF
TRBD1 TRBJ1-3 TRBV19 - TGTGCCAGCAGCCAGGGGGTCGGCGCGGGAAACACCATATATTTT CASSQGVGAGNTIYF
- TRBJ2-5 TRBV5-1 - TGCGCCAGCAGCTTGTGGGCGGGAATGGGTGCAGAGACCCAGTACTTC CASSLWAGMGAETQYF
- TRBJ2-4 TRBV7-8 - TGTGCCAGCAGCTTAGCCTCGGCCAGCACGCAGGGGGGAAACATTCAGTACTTC CASSLASASTQGGNIQYF
- TRBJ1-2 TRBV27 - TGTGCCAGCAGTTGGTCACAGGTGAATAACTATGGCTACACCTTC CASSWSQVNNYGYTF
- TRBJ2-7 TRBV5-1 - TGCGCCAGCAGCTTGGGGACATCCACGCGGGAGCAGTACTTC CASSLGTSTREQYF
- TRBJ2-1 TRBV11-2 - TGTGCCAGCAGCTTAGTCCGCGGGGTGACCAATGAGCAGTTCTTC CASSLVRGVTNEQFF
TRBD2 TRBJ2-2 TRBV28 - TGTGCCAGCAGCGGGTCGGGCAGTGAAGCGGGAGGAGAGCTGTTTTTT CASSGSGSEAGGELFF
- TRBJ2-1 TRBV4-2 - TGTGCCAGCAGCCAAGAGGCGGTTGCGGGCGATGAGCAGTTCTTC CASSQEAVAGDEQFF
- TRBJ1-4 TRBV29-1 - TGCAGCGTTGGCTCCAGGGGTGAAAAACTGTTTTTT CSVGSRGEKLFF
TRBD2 TRBJ2-1 TRBV9 - TGTGCCAGCAGCTCCGGACTAGCGGGAGGGCCTGTCTCCTACAATGAGCAGTTCTTC CASSSGLAGGPVSYNEQFF
- TRBJ2-1 TRBV4-1 - TGCGCCAGCAGCCAAGGGGGGGGGCCGCGAAATGAGCAGTTCTTC CASSQGGGPRNEQFF
- TRBJ2-7 TRBV6-1 - TGTGCCAGCAGTGAACTAACCTACGAGCAGTACTTC CASSELTYEQYF
TRBD2 TRBJ2-3 TRBV27 - TGTGCCAGCAGTTTGACTAGCGGGAGGCCAGATACGCAGTATTTT CASSLTSGRPDTQYF
- TRBJ2-4 TRBV19 - TGTGCCAGTAGTATAGGGCAGGGTAGGGACATTCAGTACTTC CASSIGQGRDIQYF
TRBD1 TRBJ1-5 TRBV30 - TGTGCCTGGAGTGATGGACAGGGGCATCAGCCCCAGCATTTT CAWSDGQGHQPQHF
- TRBJ1-5 TRBV10-3 - TGTGCCATCGGAGAGGACAATCAGCCCCAGCATTTT CAIGEDNQPQHF
TRBD1 TRBJ1-3 TRBV5-1 - TGCGCCAGCAGCTTGGGGACAGGGGGGAGCCTCAGCTCTGGAAACACCATATATTTT CASSLGTGGSLSSGNTIYF
- TRBJ1-2 TRBV11-1 - TGTGCCAGCAGCCCCATTGGGGGGGCAACTAACTATGGCTACACCTTC CASSPIGGATNYGYTF
TRBD1 TRBJ1-2 TRBV11-2 once TGTGCCAGCAGCCCGGACAGGGCGCGTGGCTACACCTTC CASSPDRARGYTF
- TRBJ1-2 TRBV6-1 - TGTGCCAGCAGTGAAGAGCGGGGTCAGGGCTACACCTTC CASSEERGQGYTF
TRBD1 TRBJ1-2 TRBV7-2 - TGTGCCAGCAGCGAACAGGGGCGGGGATACTATGGCTACACCTTC CASSEQGRGYYGYTF
TRBD1 TRBJ1-6 TRBV4-1 - TGCGCCAGCAGCCAACGCGGACAGGAGAATTCACCCCTCCACTTT CASSQRGQENSPLHF
TRBD2 TRBJ2-3 TRBV5-4 - TGTGCCAGCAGCTTGGTAGCGACTAGCGGGCAAGATACGCAGTATTTT CASSLVATSGQDTQYF
- TRBJ2-3 TRBV19 - TGTGCCAGTAGTATAGATCAGGCGGGGACCACAGATACGCAGTATTTT CASSIDQAGTTDTQYF
- TRBJ1-5 TRBV2 - TGTGCCAGCAGTGAACCAGGGGCAGGATTAAGCAATCAGCCCCAGCATTTT CASSEPGAGLSNQPQHF
- TRBJ1-2 TRBV27 - TGTGCCAGCAATATTCTCGGCTACACCTTC CASNILGYTF